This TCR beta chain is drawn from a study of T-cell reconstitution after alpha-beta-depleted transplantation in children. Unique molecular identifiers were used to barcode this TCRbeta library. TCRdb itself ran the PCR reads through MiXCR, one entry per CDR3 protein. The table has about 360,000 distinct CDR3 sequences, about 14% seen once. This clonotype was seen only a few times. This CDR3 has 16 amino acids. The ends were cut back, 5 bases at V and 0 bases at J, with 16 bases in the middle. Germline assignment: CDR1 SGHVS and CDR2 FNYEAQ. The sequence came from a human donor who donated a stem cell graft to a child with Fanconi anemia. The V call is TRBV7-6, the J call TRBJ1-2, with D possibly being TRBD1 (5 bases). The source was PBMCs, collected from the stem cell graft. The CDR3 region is CASSSQRGAANYGYTF. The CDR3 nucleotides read TGTGCCAGCAGCAGTCAAAGGGGTGCGGCTAACTATGGCTACACCTTC.